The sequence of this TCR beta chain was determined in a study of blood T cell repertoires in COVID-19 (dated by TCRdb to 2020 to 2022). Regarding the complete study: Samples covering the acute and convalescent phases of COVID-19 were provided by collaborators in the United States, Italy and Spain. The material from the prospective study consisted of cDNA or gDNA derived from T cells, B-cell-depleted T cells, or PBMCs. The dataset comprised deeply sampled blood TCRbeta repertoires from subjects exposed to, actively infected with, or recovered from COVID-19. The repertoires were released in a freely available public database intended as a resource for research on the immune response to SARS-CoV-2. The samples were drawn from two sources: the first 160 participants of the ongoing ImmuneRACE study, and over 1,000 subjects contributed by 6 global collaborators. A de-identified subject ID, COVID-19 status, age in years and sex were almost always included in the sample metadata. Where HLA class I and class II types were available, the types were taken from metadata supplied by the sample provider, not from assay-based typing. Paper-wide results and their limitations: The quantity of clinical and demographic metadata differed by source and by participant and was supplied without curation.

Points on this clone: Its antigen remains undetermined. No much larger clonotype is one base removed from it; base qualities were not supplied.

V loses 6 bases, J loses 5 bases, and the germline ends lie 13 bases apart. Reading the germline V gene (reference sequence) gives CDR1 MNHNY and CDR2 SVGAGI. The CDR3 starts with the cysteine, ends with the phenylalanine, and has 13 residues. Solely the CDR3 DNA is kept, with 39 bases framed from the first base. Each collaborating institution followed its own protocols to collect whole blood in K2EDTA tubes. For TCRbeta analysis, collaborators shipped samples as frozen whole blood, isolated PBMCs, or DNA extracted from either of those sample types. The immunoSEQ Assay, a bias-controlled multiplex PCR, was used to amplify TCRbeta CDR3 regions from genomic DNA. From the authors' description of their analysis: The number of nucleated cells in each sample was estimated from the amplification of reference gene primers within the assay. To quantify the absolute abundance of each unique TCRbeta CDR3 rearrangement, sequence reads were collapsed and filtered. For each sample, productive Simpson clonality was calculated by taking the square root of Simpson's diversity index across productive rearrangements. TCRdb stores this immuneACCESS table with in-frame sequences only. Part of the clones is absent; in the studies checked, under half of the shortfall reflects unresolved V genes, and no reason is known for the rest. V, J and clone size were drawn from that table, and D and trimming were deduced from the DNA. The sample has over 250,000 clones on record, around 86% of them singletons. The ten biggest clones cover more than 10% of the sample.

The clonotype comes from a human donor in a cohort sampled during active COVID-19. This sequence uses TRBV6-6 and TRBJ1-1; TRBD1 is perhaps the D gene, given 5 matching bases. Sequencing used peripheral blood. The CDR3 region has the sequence CASRWSRQTEAFF. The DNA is TGTGCCAGCAGGTGGTCGCGACAGACTGAAGCTTTCTTT.